The subject of this entry is one T cell receptor beta chain. The antigen is undetermined. The junction departs from germline at one end; a sequencing error may be responsible. Selection for sequencing was limited to patients who had shown CD8+CD57+ cell expansion by flow cytometry. Genomic DNA, the template, was used for profiling of the TCR beta VDJ and CDR3. MiXCR was run by TCRdb on the reads, yielding one entry per CDR3 protein. The sample lists 450,000 to 600,000 distinct CDR3 sequences, around 30% seen once, with 0.7% to 1% in the top ten. The data stem from a study of CD8+CD57+ T cells in acquired aplastic anemia. Study at large: The DNA of sorted CD4+ and CD8+ cells averaged roughly 3.2 ug.

Study-wide results and caveats: A significant difference in CD8+ Simpson's diversity between patients and controls was not found.

Looked up from germline, CDR1 is MNHNS and CDR2 is SASEGT. This CDR3 comprises 15 residues. The V and J genes are TRBV6-1 and TRBJ1-5; a possible D gene is TRBD1 (5 bases). The receptor's source is a human donor with aplastic anemia. The material sequenced was sorted CD4+, CD8+, or CD8+CD57+ T cells (not recorded which) from PBMCs. CDR3 nucleotide sequence: TGTGCCAGCAGTGACAGGGTCGAAGGCAATCAGCTCCAGCATTTT. Translated: CASSDRVEGNQLQHF.